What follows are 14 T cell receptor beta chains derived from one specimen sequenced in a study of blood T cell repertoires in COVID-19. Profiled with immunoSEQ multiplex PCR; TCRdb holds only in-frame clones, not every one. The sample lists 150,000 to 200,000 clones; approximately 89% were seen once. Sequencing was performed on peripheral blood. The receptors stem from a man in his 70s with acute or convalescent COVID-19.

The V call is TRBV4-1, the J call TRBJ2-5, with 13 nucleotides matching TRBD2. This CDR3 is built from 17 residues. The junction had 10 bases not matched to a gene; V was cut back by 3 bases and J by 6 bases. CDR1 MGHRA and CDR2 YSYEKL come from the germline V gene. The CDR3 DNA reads TGCGCCAGCAGCCAGGAAACTAGCGGGAGGGTCGGAAAGACCCAGTACTTC. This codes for CASSQETSGRVGKTQYF.

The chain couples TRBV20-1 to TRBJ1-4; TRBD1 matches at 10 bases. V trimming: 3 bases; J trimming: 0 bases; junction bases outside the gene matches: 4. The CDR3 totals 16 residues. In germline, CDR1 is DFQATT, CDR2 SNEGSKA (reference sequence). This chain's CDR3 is CSASGGQGSTNEKLFF. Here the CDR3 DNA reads TGCAGTGCTAGTGGGGGACAGGGGTCAACTAATGAAAAACTGTTTTTT.

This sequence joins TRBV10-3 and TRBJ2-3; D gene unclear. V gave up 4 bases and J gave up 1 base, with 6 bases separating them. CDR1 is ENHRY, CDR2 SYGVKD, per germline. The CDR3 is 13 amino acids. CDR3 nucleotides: TGTGCCATCAGTGCTCCAGGCACAGATACGCAGTATTTT. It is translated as CAISAPGTDTQYF.

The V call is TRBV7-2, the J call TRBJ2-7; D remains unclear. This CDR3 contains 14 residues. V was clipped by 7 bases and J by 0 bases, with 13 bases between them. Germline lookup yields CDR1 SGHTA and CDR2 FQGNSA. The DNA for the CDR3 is TGTGCCAGCAACCCTGACACTTTCTCCTACGAGCAGTACTTC. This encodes CASNPDTFSYEQYF.

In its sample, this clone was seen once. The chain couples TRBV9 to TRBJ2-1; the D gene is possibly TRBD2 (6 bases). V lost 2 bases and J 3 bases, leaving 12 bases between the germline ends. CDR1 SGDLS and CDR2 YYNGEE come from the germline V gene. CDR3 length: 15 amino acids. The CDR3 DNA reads TGTGCCAGCAGCGTCGTGGCGGGGTTCTACAATGAGCAGTTCTTC. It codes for CASSVVAGFYNEQFF.

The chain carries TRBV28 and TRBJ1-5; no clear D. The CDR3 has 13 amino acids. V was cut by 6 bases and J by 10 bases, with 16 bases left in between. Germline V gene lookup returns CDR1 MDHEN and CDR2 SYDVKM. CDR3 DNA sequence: TGTGCCAGCAGCATAGACTATCCGGACCCCCAGCATTTT. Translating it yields CASSIDYPDPQHF. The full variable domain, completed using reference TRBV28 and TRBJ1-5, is DVKVTQSSRYLVKRTGEKVFLECVQDMDHENMFWYRQDPGLGLRLIYFSYDVKMKEKGDIPEGYSVSREKKERFSLILESASTNQTSMYLCASSIDYPDPQHFGDGTRLSIL.

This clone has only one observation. CDR3 protein: CASSIGLTPNTGELFF. The CDR3 DNA reads TGTGCCAGTAGTATAGGACTAACCCCGAACACCGGGGAGCTGTTTTTT. The chain has TRBV19 and TRBJ2-2; D might be TRBD2 (5 bases). The V end was cut by 1 base, the J end by 0 bases, with 9 bases between. Germline loops: CDR1 LNHDA, CDR2 SQIVND (reference sequence). CDR3 length: 16 residues.

CDR3 sequence (DNA): TGTGCCAGCAGCCAAGGGTCAGGGGGCCTGGATGGCTACACCTTC. Translating gives CASSQGSGGLDGYTF. This chain joins TRBV4-2 and TRBJ1-2; 8 bases agree with TRBD1. CDR1 LGHNA and CDR2 YNFKEQ come from the germline V gene. The V segment lost 1 base and the J segment 6 bases; nucleotides outside the gene matches: 7. CDR3 length equals 15 residues.

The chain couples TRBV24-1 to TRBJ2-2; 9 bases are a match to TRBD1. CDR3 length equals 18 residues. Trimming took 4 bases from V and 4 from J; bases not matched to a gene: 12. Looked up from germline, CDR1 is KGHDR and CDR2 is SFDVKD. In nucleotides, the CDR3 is TGTGCCACCAGTGAGCGACCGGGACAGGGAGAACTCACCGGGGAGCTGTTTTTT. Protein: CATSERPGQGELTGELFF.

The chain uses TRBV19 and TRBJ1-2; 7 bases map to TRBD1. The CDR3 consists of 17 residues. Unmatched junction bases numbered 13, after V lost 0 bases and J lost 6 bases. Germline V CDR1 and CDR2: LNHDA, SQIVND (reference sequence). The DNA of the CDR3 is TGTGCCAGTAGTATAGACGCCGGGACAGCCCCGGGGCATGGCTACACCTTC. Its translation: CASSIDAGTAPGHGYTF.

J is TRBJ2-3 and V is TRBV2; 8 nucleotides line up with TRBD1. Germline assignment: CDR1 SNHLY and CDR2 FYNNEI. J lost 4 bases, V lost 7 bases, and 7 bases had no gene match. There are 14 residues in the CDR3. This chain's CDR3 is CASNRGQGADTQYF. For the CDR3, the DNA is TGTGCCAGCAACCGCGGACAGGGAGCAGATACGCAGTATTTT.

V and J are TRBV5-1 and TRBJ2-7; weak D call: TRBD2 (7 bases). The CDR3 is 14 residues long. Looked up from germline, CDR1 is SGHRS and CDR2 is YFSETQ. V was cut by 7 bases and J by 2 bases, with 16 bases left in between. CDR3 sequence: CASGSGGPTYEQYF. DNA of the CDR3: TGCGCCAGCGGCTCCGGGGGGCCTACCTACGAGCAGTACTTC.

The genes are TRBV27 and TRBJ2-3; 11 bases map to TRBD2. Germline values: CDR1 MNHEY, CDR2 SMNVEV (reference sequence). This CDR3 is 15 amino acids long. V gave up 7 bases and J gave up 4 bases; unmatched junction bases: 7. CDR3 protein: CASKDLAGGPDTQYF. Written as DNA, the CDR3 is TGTGCCAGCAAAGACTTAGCGGGGGGGCCAGATACGCAGTATTTT.

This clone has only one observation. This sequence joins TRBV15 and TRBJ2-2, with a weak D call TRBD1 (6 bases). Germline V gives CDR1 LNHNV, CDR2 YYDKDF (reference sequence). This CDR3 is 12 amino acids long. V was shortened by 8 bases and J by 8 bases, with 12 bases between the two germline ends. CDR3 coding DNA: TGTGCCACCGCAGACAGGATTGGGGAGCTGTTTTTT. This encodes CATADRIGELFF.